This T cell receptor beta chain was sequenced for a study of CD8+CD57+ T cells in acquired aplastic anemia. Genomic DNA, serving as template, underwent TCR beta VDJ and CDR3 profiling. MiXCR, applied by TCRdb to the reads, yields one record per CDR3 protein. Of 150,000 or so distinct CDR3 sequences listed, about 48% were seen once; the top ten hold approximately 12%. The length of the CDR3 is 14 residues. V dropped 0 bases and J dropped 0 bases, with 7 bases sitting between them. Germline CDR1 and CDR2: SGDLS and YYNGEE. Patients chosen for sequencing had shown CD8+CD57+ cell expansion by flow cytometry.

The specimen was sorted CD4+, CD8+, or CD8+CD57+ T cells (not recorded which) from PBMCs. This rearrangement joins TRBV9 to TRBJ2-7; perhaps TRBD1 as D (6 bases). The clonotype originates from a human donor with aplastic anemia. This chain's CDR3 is CASSVGQASYEQYF. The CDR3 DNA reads TGTGCCAGCAGCGTAGGACAGGCCTCCTACGAGCAGTACTTC.